One TCR beta chain is described in this entry. Libraries were prepared by immunoSEQ multiplex PCR; TCRdb keeps only in-frame clonotypes and omits some of them. The sample consists of under 600,000 clones, nearly 90% of them appearing once. This record belongs to a study of Ad26.COV2.S vaccination and SARS-CoV-2 variants. Stated treatment: around 19 received Ad26.COV2.S at low or high dose, single or two shots; 5 received placebo; per-sample allocation not given. It was on day 63 after the first vaccine or placebo injection that samples were taken. Germline CDR1 LNHDA, CDR2 SQIVND (reference sequence). Trimming took 9 bases from V and 0 from J, leaving 18 bases between them. This CDR3 has 17 residues.

The sequence was collected from a person aged 18-65 years who received the Ad26.COV2.S COVID-19 vaccine or a placebo. The V gene is TRBV19, the J gene TRBJ2-6, with D hard to call. The starting material was peripheral blood, obtained in a trial of Ad26.COV2.S vaccine versus placebo. CDR3 nucleotides: TGTGCCAGCTGTATCATAGCTGGGCGCTCTGGGGCCAACGTCCTGACTTTC. It specifies CASCIIAGRSGANVLTF.